The source of this T cell receptor beta chain is a study of CD8 T cells in ankylosing spondylitis. Whole-study findings and limits: A motif in TCR beta, a set of roughly eight highly homologous variants, appeared characteristic of ankylosing spondylitis blood. Clones linked to disease were reported to show significant enrichment in matched ankylosing spondylitis synovial fluid. Disease-linked clones displayed a CD8+ phenotype and appeared relatively rarely in peripheral blood.

Concerning this clonotype itself: Its target is not known.

TCRdb used MiXCR to reprocess the 5' RACE reads, holding one entry per CDR3 protein. The repertoire holds some 330,000 distinct CDR3 sequences, with 6.5% to 10% as singletons. Germline V gene lookup returns CDR1 WSHSY and CDR2 SAAADI. The CDR3 covers 16 residues. V lost 3 bases and J lost 4; bases outside the gene matches: 7. The specimen was blood, either unsorted or a sorted T cell fraction (not recorded which). This receptor was taken from a male donor with ankylosing spondylitis. The rearrangement links TRBV10-2 to TRBJ2-1; 9 bases align to TRBD2. The CDR3 DNA sequence: TGCGCCAGCAGTGATCCTAGCGGGACTTCTTACAATGAGCAGTTCTTC. Protein product: CASSDPSGTSYNEQFF.